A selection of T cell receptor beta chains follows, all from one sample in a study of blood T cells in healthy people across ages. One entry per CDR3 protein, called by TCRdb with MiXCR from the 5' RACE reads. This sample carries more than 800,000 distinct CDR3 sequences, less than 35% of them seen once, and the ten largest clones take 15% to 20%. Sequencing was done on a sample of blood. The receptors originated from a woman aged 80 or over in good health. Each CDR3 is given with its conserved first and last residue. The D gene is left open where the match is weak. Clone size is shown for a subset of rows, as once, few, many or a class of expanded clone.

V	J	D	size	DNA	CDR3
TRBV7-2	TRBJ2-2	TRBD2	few	TGTGCCAGCAGCTTAAATAGCGGGGGCGGCACCGGGGAGCTGTTTTTT	CASSLNSGGGTGELFF
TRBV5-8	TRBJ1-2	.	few	TGTGCCAGCAGCTTGGTAACAGAAAAGAAAAGGGGCTACACCTTC	CASSLVTEKKRGYTF
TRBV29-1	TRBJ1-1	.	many	TGCAGCTCAAAGGGTAACACTGAAGCTTTCTTT	CSSKGNTEAFF
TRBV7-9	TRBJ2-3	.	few	TGTGCCAGCAGCCAGGACGGCCGCGTGCAGTATTTT	CASSQDGRVQYF
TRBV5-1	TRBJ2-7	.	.	TGCGCCAATAGACCATTACAGAGCTCCTACGAGCAGTACTTC	CANRPLQSSYEQYF
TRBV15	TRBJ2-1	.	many	TGTGCCACCAGCAGAGGTCGTACCGAGCGCAGCTCCTACAATGAGCAGTTCTTC	CATSRGRTERSSYNEQFF
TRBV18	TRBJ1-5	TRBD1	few	TGTGCCAGCTCACCTCGGACAGGGCCCTCGCCCCAGCATTTT	CASSPRTGPSPQHF
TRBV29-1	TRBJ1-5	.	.	TGCAGCGCGTCGCAGGGTGAAAACCAGCCCCAGCATTTT	CSASQGENQPQHF
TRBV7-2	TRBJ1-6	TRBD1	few	TGTACCAGCAGGGATAGACAGGGGTATACCTATAATTCACCCCTCCACTTT	CTSRDRQGYTYNSPLHF
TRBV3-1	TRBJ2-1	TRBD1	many	TGTGCCAGCAGCCAAACTTCGGGACAGGGTTACAATGAGCAGTTCTTC	CASSQTSGQGYNEQFF
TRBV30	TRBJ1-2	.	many	TGTGCCTGGAGATCGGCTTGGGATGGCTACACCTTC	CAWRSAWDGYTF
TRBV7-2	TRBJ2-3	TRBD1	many	TGTGCCAGCAGCGCGAGAATGGACAGGGCAGATACGCAGTATTTT	CASSARMDRADTQYF
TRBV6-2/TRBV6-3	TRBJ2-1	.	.	TGTGCCAGCAGTTACCGTCCGGGGGAACCCTACAATGAGCAGTTCTTC	CASSYRPGEPYNEQFF
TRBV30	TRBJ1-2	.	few	TGTGCCTGGAGTGTAACCCAGGGACCCAGTGGCTACACCTTC	CAWSVTQGPSGYTF
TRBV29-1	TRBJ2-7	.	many	TGCAGCGTGTCTTACTTCGGCGAGCAGTACTTC	CSVSYFGEQYF
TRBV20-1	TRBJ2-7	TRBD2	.	TGCAGTGCTAGAGTACTAGCGGGAACCTACGAGCAGTACTTC	CSARVLAGTYEQYF
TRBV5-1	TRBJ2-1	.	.	TGCGCCAGCAGCTTGGCCATGGGGAGCGGCAATGAGCAGTTCTTC	CASSLAMGSGNEQFF
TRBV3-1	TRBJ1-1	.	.	TGTGCCAGCAGCCTTACAGGATTGGCTGAAGCTTTCTTT	CASSLTGLAEAFF
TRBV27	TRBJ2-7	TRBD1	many	TGTGCCAGCAGTTCTCGGACAGGGCTTTACGAGCAGTACTTC	CASSSRTGLYEQYF
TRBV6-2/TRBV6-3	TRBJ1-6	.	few	TGTGCCAGCAGTTACCGGGGACCGACTGATTCACCCCTCCACTTT	CASSYRGPTDSPLHF
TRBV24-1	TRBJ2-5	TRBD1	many	TGTGCCACCAGTGATTCGGGACAGGGAGAAGAGACCCAGTACTTC	CATSDSGQGEETQYF
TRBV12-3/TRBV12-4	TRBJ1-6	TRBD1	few	TGTGCCAGCAGTTTCGGAACAGGGGGGGTGACCCTCCACTTT	CASSFGTGGVTLHF
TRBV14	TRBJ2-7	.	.	TGTGCCAGCAGCCGAGGGACAAGGGGGGAAACCTACGAGCAGTACTTC	CASSRGTRGETYEQYF
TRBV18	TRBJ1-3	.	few	TGTGCCAGCTCCGAGTCGAATTCTGGAAACACCATATATTTT	CASSESNSGNTIYF
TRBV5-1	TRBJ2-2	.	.	TGCGCCAGCAGCTTGGCAGCCCGGAGGGACACCGGGGAGCTGTTTTTT	CASSLAARRDTGELFF
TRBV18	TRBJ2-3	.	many	TGTGCCAGCAGCCCGTTGGGAGGCACAGATACGCAGTATTTT	CASSPLGGTDTQYF
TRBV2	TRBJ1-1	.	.	TGTGCCAGCAGAAAGACAGAGATGAACACTGAAGCTTTCTTT	CASRKTEMNTEAFF
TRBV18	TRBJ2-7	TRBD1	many	TGTGCCAGCTCACCTCGCGCAGGGGGCCCCCTCTCCTACGAGCAGTACTTC	CASSPRAGGPLSYEQYF
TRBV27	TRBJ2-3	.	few	TGTGCCAGCGGCCCCTGGGGAGATACGCAGTATTTT	CASGPWGDTQYF
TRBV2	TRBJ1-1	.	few	TGTGCCAGCAGGGCAGGAAATCCTATGAACACTGAAGCTTTCTTT	CASRAGNPMNTEAFF
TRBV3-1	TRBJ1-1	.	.	TGTGCCAGCAGCCACCCCCGGAGGTCTGAAGCTCTCTTT	CASSHPRRSEALF
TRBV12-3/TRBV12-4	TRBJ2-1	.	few	TGTGCCAGCAGGCCTTGGAGCTCCTACAATGAGCAGTTCTTC	CASRPWSSYNEQFF
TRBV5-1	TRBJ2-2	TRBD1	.	TGCGCCACCCACGACAGGGGCGGAACCGGGGAGCTGTTTTTT	CATHDRGGTGELFF
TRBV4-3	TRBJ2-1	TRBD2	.	TGCGCCAGCAGCCAAGATTTGGTACTAGCGGGAGACTACAATGAGCAGTTCTTC	CASSQDLVLAGDYNEQFF
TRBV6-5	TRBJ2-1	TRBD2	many	TGTGCCAGCAGTTACTCGGTGGCTAGCGGGGGTTACAATGAGCAGTTCTTC	CASSYSVASGGYNEQFF
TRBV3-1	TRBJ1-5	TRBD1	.	TGTGCCAGCAGCCGAGGGACAGGGGGGCTGAGCAATCAGCCCCAGCATTTT	CASSRGTGGLSNQPQHF
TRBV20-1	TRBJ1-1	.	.	TGCAGTGCTAGAGACCTTTGGCAGGGTTTTGAAGCTTTCTTT	CSARDLWQGFEAFF
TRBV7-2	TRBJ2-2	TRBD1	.	TGTGCCAGCAGCAACAGGGGGACAGGGGGCACCGGGGAGCTGTTTTTT	CASSNRGTGGTGELFF
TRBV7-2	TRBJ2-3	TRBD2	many	TGTGCCAGCAGCCGAGTAGGGACTAGCGGGGGGGCCGCAGATACGCAGTATTTT	CASSRVGTSGGAADTQYF
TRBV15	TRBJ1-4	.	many	TGTGCCACCAGCAGAGATATACCTGGGGGGGGCGGGGAGAAACTGTTTTTT	CATSRDIPGGGGEKLFF
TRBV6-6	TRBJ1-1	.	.	TGTGCCAGCAGTTATCAGGATGAAGCTTTCTTT	CASSYQDEAFF
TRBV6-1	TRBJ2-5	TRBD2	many	TGTGCCAGCAGTGAATCGCGGGGGGTGTACCAAGAGACCCAGTACTTC	CASSESRGVYQETQYF
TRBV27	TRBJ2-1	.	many	TGTGCCAGCAGTTTAAACAGGAAGGCCACCAATGAGCAGTTCTTC	CASSLNRKATNEQFF
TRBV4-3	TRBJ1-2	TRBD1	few	TGCGCCAGCAGCCAATCAGGGGGCGCGGGTTATGGCTACACCTTC	CASSQSGGAGYGYTF
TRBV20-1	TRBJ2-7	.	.	TGCAGTGCTAGAGATAGCTCCCACAGCTCCCACGAGCAGTACTTC	CSARDSSHSSHEQYF
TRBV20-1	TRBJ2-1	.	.	TGCAGTGCGGGGGGGGGCGGGTTAAATGAGCAGTTCTTC	CSAGGGGLNEQFF